The T cell receptor (beta chain) under discussion was sequenced for a study of blood T cell repertoires in COVID-19 (dated by TCRdb to about 2020). About the study as a whole: The collaborator samples originated in the United States, Italy and Spain and spanned the acute and convalescent phases of COVID-19. The prospective study material was composed of cDNA or gDNA derived from T cells, B-cell-depleted T cells, or PBMCs. Deeply sampled blood TCRbeta repertoires from subjects exposed to, actively infected with, or recovered from COVID-19 were included in the dataset. The repertoires were released in a freely available public database meant as a resource for research on the immune response to SARS-CoV-2. Samples were obtained from the ongoing ImmuneRACE study (first 160 participants) and from 1,000 to 1,500 subjects provided by 6 global collaborators. Nearly every sample came with metadata listing a de-identified subject ID, COVID-19 status, age in years and sex. Where available, HLA class I and class II types were obtained from metadata supplied by the sample provider rather than from assay-based typing.

The immunoSEQ Assay, a bias-controlled multiplex PCR, was used to amplify TCRbeta CDR3 regions from genomic DNA. For the original study's pipeline: Within the assay, amplification of reference gene primers was used to estimate how many nucleated cells each sample contained. To quantify the absolute abundance of each unique TCRbeta CDR3 rearrangement, sequence reads were collapsed and filtered. For each sample, productive Simpson clonality was calculated by taking the square root of Simpson's diversity index across productive rearrangements. Entries here come from immuneACCESS through TCRdb and include only in-frame sequences with V and J called. Some clones fail to appear in such tables; in the studies checked, an unresolved V gene covers under half of the shortfall, and the cause of the remainder is unknown. Clone size and the V and J calls come from that table; the DNA yielded D and trimming. The sample table lists a few hundred thousand clones, 89% of them with a count of one. Clones ranked in the top ten supply roughly 6.5% of the sample.

Concerning this clone: Its antigen is currently not known. No qualities accompany the bases; no much larger clone lies one base away.

A second Seattle source provided samples from volunteer blood donors who had recovered from COVID-19. Each collaborating institution followed its own protocols to collect whole blood in K2EDTA tubes. For TCRbeta analysis, collaborators shipped samples as frozen whole blood, isolated PBMCs, or DNA extracted from either of those sample types. Broad study findings and their caveats: The quantity of clinical and demographic metadata differed by source and by participant and was supplied without curation.

The germline V gene provides CDR1 MNHEY and CDR2 SVGAGI. Cut back by 6 bases and 5 bases, the V and J ends lie 11 bases apart. Measured from the cysteine to the phenylalanine, the CDR3 is 13 residues long. Just CDR3 DNA is preserved here, 39 bases in frame from base 1. This sequence originates from a man younger than 35 who had recovered from COVID-19. The chain uses TRBV6-5 and TRBJ1-5, with the D gene call left open. Sequencing used peripheral blood. The CDR3 here reads CASRVQVDQPQHF. The nucleotide sequence reads as follows: TGTGCCAGCAGGGTTCAGGTGGATCAGCCCCAGCATTTT.